This TCR beta chain comes out of a study of cytomegalovirus exposure and HLA in healthy donors (dated by TCRdb to 2015 to 2018). Some background on the complete study: According to an earlier analysis of several hundred of the donors, about 179 million T cells yielded roughly 100 million unique TCR beta sequences and 276 Gb of sequence data. Approximately 330 gigabases of sequencing data and around 80 million unique TCR sequences made up an early release that covered over 550 HLA-typed donors. Of the 300 to 500 genotyped donors, 75% to 85% were placed in the genetic ancestry cluster associated with self-reported Caucasian donors. The study aimed to test whether signatures of past pathogen exposure could be identified by cataloging public T cell receptors. The study used immunosequencing to profile the T cell repertoires of 666 subjects and linked those repertoires to cytomegalovirus serostatus. Besides the first cohort of roughly 700 subjects, a separate validation cohort made up of over a hundred different subjects was used. To predict cytomegalovirus infection status, the study brought together high-throughput TCR immunosequencing, statistical association of individual TCRs with disease status, and machine learning. In a later analysis, previously published TCR beta repertoires from 600 to 850 donors were re-analyzed and high-resolution HLA genotyping was added so that TCR occurrence patterns could be studied. In the later analysis, no new phenotypic data were used to find candidate immune exposures; instead, reliance was placed on TCR beta sequences and their occurrence across donors. An earlier analysis of about 620 of the donors applied high-throughput TCR beta sequencing to assess whether each TCR beta V gene segment acted as functional or pseudogenic. Donor age, sex, ethnicity and CMV serostatus were compiled alongside the repertoire data. A later genetic analysis used genome-wide SNP genotypes for about 65% of the roughly 700 donors, treating that subset as a discovery cohort. All discovery cohort repertoires had been generated on a single sequencing platform. Class I and class II HLA loci were covered by the typing at four-digit resolution. The number of donors typed differed by locus, with roughly 629-640 for A, B, C, DRB1 and DQB1, around 560 for DQA1, nearly 610 for DPA1, and roughly 450 for DPB1. Several DR-DQ haplotypes were handled as single units for association and clustering because linkage in the cohort was strong. On average, 235,054 unique TCR beta nucleotide sequences were sequenced per donor among about 400 genotyped donors of the cohort, with roughly a sixth of those sequences being non-productive. What the work shows at the level of the full study, not this receptor alone: A later analysis found that TCR association rates varied across HLA loci, with DRB1 alleles showing the most associated TCRs and HLA-C alleles the fewest. A later analysis found that most CMV-associated TCR beta chains appeared HLA-restricted, with HLA associations seemingly driven largely by CMV exposure. A later genetic analysis reported fewer N-insertions in productive TCRs among donors in an Asian-associated ancestry cluster than the approximately 700-donor mean. Cytomegalovirus status was reported to be diagnosed by the classifier with high specificity and sensitivity in both the original and validation cohorts. A further reported finding was that TCR beta sequences accurately predicted the HLA-A and HLA-B alleles for most subjects in the first cohort. The authors suggested that the approach could potentially be generalized to other disease states and immunological phenotypes. Presence/absence analyses assumed roughly uniform sequencing depth across donors, an assumption that may not hold. In a later analysis, 16,951 TCR beta sequences were associated with specific HLA alleles at a false discovery rate of 0.05. In a later genetic analysis, a missense DCLRE1C variant was associated with V-gene and J-gene trimming of TCR beta chains, and the association was replicated in an independent cohort. About 17 rarely observed V segments, including chromosome 9 orphons, were excluded from the earlier analysis of several hundred of the donors because counts were too low. This cohort had only TCR beta chains sequenced, and the lack of alpha or paired-chain data limited which features could be detected. A later analysis reported that several top co-occurrence clusters appeared linked to parvovirus B19, influenza, CMV and Epstein-Barr virus. Compared with equally common non-associated chains, HLA-associated TCR beta chains in a later analysis were more clonally expanded and had lower generation probabilities. Three of the identified cytomegalovirus-associated TCR beta chains were confirmed in vitro to be specific for cytomegalovirus antigens. Strong co-occurrence of HLA alleles, especially DR and DQ, made assigning TCR associations to individual alleles difficult. In an earlier analysis of some 500 of the donors, most TCR beta V segments were observed in productive rearrangements about 87% or about 30% of the time, broadly matching IMGT annotations. Because HLA typing was missing for some donors at each locus, association tests included only the typed subset. Most TCR sequences were observed very rarely across donors, whereas some public TCRs were present in many individuals. Correlated functional status among segregating V segments might be attributable to linkage disequilibrium, but an unknown experimental factor could not be ruled out. A total of 150 to 200 TCR beta chains were listed by the study as associated with cytomegalovirus. The 87-base-pair reads could not distinguish some IMGT-functional V segments, including TRBV6-2 and TRBV6-3, so those segments were excluded. A cluster of highly shared sequence variants was judged likely to represent a technical artifact of the sequencing pipeline. CMV serostatus was the only immune exposure information available for the cohort.

The CDR3, from cysteine to phenylalanine, totals 15 residues. The read is trimmed to its CDR3 DNA, 45 bases read in frame from base 1. CDR1 and CDR2, looked up from the germline V gene, are LGHNT and FRNRAP. A distance of 15 bases separates the germline ends of V and J, which lose 0 bases and 7 bases respectively. Libraries came from the immunoSEQ multiplex PCR assay. For the multiplex PCR, a mixture combining 60 forward primers for TCR Vbeta segments and 13 reverse primers for TCR Jbeta segments was used. The CDR3 region of rearranged TCR beta genes was amplified from genomic DNA by a multiplex PCR assay. Amplified TCR beta libraries were sequenced as 87-base-pair reads on the Illumina HiSeq System. In the source study's methods: A later analysis tallied 80 million to 95 million unique TCR beta chains across the 660 or so repertoires, and about 12 million of those chains were shared by two or more donors. Raw reads were error-corrected and collapsed into unique sequences with a nearest-neighbor algorithm that merged closely related sequences to remove PCR and sequencing errors. CDR3 sequences were aligned to IMGT reference sequences to assign V, D and J gene segments. Each retained sequence needed at least a six-nucleotide match to both a V gene segment and a J gene segment. A rearrangement was called productive if the CDR3 had no stop codons and remained in frame with V and J, and every other rearrangement was called non-productive. Following IMGT convention, CDR3 was defined as the stretch from the second conserved V-encoded cysteine up to the conserved J-encoded phenylalanine. The earlier analysis of about 610 of the donors excluded sequences that lacked an unambiguous match to a single V gene segment. An earlier analysis of 500 to 700 of the donors classified V segments as functional when productive rearrangements were above 56.7% and as segregating when the standard deviation between donors was above 5%. To diagnose cytomegalovirus status from the catalog of TCR beta chain sequences, a statistical classification framework was built. In a later analysis, TCR nucleotide sequences were compared against IMGT/GENE-DB human TR gene sequences so that V and J genes could be assigned. In a later analysis, CDR3 sequences and most-parsimonious VDJ recombination scenarios were assigned using the TCRdist pipeline. In a later analysis, each TCR beta chain was defined by its CDR3 amino acid sequence together with its V-gene family, and reads without a unique V-gene family were excluded. To address suspected cross-contamination and a sequencing artifact, a later analysis removed approximately 600 highly shared, low-generation-probability nucleotide sequences. A later analysis calculated a clonal expansion index for each public chain from normalized within-repertoire ranks of inferred template counts. In a later analysis, generation probabilities were computed using a VDJ recombination model fitted to out-of-frame rearrangements, and the results were checked against IGoR. In a later analysis, hypergeometric tests were used to score TCR-TCR, TCR-HLA and TCR-CMV co-occurrence, with a repertoire-size bias correction applied to TCR pairs. A later analysis estimated false discovery rates by permuting HLA or CMV assignments 20 times. In a later analysis, co-occurring TCRs were grouped with DBSCAN, and TCRdist sequence similarity was added when clustering was performed within HLA-allele-positive subsets. For co-occurrence clustering, repertoires with fewer than 30,000 or more than 120,000 public chains were excluded, along with four or five repertoires with anomalous nucleotide sharing. In TCRdb, the immuneACCESS table is reduced to in-frame sequences with V and J assigned. These tables do not hold every clone; where another copy was compared, an unresolved V gene accounts for under half, and the others remain unexplained. Clone size and the V and J calls come from that table; the DNA yielded D and trimming. The sample profile shows fewer than 120,000 clones; 80% of them were found once. Roughly 2.9% of the sample goes to the ten largest clones.

The cohort consisted of fewer than 700 healthy bone marrow donors. At the time of sampling, all cohort members were nominally healthy, though unrecorded immune exposures were likely present. The donor tested CMV seropositive, placing the donor among the approximately 290 seropositive members of the cohort. Every donor gave a peripheral blood sample, and the peripheral blood mononuclear cells from that sample were used for TCR beta sequencing. The Qiagen DNeasy Blood Extraction Kit was used to extract genomic DNA from the blood cell samples. To note about this clone: Its antigen is not yet known. Base qualities are missing; no much larger clone stands one base away.

The TCR sequence derives from a woman in her sixties or seventies in good health and CMV-seropositive. Sequencing was performed on PBMCs. The chain couples TRBV12-5 to TRBJ2-5; the D region possibly corresponds to TRBD1 (6 bases align). The nucleotide sequence is TGTGCTAGTGGTTTGGTAGGTGGGGGCTGGGGGACCCAGTACTTC. This is translated as CASGLVGGGWGTQYF. With all but the CDR3 taken from the reference TRBV12-5 and TRBJ2-5 genes, the full variable domain is: DARVTQTPRHKVTEMGQEVTMRCQPILGHNTVFWYRQTMMQGLELLAYFRNRAPLDDSGMPKDRFSAEMPDATLATLKIQPSEPRDSAVYFCASGLVGGGWGTQYFGPGTRLLVL.